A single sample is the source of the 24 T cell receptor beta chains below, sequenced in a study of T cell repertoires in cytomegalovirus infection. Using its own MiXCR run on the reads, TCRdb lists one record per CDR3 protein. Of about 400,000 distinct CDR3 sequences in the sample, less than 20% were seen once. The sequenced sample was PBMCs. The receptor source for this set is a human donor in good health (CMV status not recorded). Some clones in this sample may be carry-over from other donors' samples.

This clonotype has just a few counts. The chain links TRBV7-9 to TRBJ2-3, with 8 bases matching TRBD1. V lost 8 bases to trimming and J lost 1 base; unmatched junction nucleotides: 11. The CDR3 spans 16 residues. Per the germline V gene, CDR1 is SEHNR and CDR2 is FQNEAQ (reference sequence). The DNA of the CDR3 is TGTGCCAGCGTAAAAGGGGAGACAGGGGGCACAGATACGCAGTATTTT. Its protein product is CASVKGETGGTDTQYF. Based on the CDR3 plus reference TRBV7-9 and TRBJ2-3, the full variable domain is DTGVSQNPRHKITKRGQNVTFRCDPISEHNRLYWYRQTLGQGPEFLTYFQNEAQLEKSRLLSDRFSAERPKGSFSTLEIQRTEQGDSAMYLCASVKGETGGTDTQYFGPGTRLTVL.

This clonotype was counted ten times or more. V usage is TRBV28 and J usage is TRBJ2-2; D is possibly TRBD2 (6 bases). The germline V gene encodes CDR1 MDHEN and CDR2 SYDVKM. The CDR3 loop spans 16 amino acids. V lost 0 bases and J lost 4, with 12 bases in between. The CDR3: CASSLWSSAITGELFF. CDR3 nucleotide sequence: TGTGCCAGCAGTTTATGGTCTAGCGCCATCACCGGGGAGCTGTTTTTT.

The CDR3: CASSQDSFWSNPTYEQYF. The CDR3 DNA reads TGCGCCAGCAGCCAAGATTCCTTCTGGTCCAACCCAACCTACGAGCAGTACTTC. The J gene is TRBJ2-7, the V gene TRBV4-1; no clear D gene. This CDR3 region has 18 residues. Trimming shortened V by 0 bases and J by 2 bases, and 20 bases separated the two germline ends. Germline V lookup: CDR1 MGHRA, CDR2 YSYEKL.

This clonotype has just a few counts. The DNA for the CDR3 is TGCAGTGCCACCGGGACTATCAACACAGATACGCAGTATTTT. It is translated as CSATGTINTDTQYF. This chain links TRBV20-1 with TRBJ2-3, with 7 bases fitting TRBD2. The CDR3 length is 14 residues. Germline CDR1 reads DFQATT; CDR2 reads SNEGSKA (reference sequence). V shed 6 bases and J 2 bases; nucleotides not matched to a gene: 8.

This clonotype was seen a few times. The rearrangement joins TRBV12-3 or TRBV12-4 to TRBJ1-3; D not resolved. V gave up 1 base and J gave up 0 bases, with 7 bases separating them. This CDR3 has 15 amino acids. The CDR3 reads CASSLDVYSGNTIYF. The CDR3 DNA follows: TGTGCCAGCAGTTTAGACGTCTACTCTGGAAACACCATATATTTT.

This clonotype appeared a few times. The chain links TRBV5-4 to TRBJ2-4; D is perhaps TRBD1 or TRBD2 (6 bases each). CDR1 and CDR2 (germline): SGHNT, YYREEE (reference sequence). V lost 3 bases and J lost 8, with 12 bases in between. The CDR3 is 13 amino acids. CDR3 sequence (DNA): TGTGCCAGCAGCTCCGGGGGCGTGGACATTCAGTACTTC. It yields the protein CASSSGGVDIQYF.

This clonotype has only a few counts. CDR3 region: CASSLWGGSEETQYF. The CDR3 DNA reads TGTGCCAGCAGCTTATGGGGGGGGAGCGAAGAGACCCAGTACTTC. The chain is built from TRBV7-7 and TRBJ2-5; 7 bases match TRBD2. V shed 2 bases and J 3 bases; nucleotides not matched to a gene: 6. This CDR3 has 15 residues. Germline lookup yields CDR1 SSHAT and CDR2 FNYEAQ (reference sequence).

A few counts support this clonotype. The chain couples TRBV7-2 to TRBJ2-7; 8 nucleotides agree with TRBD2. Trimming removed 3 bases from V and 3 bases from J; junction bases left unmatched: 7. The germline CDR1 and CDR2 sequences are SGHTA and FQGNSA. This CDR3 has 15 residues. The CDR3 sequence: CASSLTGTRYYEQYF. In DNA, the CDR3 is TGTGCCAGCAGCTTGACCGGGACTAGGTACTACGAGCAGTACTTC. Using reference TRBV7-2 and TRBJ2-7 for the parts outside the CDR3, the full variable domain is GAGVSQSPSNKVTEKGKDVELRCDPISGHTALYWYRQSLGQGLEFLIYFQGNSAPDKSGLPSDRFSAERTGGSVSTLTIQRTQQEDSAVYLCASSLTGTRYYEQYFGPGTRLTVT.

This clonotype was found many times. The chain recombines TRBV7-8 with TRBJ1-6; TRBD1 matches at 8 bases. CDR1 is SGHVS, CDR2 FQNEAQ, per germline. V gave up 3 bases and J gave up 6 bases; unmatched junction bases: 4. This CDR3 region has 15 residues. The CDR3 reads CASSLDRDGNSPLHF. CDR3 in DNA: TGTGCCAGCAGCTTGGACAGGGATGGTAATTCACCCCTCCACTTT.

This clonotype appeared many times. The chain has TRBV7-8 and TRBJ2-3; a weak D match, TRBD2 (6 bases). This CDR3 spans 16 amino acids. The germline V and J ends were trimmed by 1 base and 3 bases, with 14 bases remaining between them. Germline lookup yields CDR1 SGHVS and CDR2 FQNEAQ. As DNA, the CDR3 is TGTGCCAGCAGCTTAGAGACGGGAGTGTCGACAGATACGCAGTATTTT. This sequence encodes CASSLETGVSTDTQYF.

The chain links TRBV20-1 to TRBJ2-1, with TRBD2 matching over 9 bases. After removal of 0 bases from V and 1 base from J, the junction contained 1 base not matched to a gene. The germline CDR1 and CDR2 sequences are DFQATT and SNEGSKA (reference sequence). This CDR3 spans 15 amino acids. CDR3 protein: CSAREGLASYNEQFF. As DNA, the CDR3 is TGCAGTGCTAGAGAGGGACTAGCTTCCTACAATGAGCAGTTCTTC.

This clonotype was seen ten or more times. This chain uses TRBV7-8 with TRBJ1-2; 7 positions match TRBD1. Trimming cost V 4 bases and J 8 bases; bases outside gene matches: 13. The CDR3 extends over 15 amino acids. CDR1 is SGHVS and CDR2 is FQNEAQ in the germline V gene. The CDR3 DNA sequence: TGTGCCAGCAGCTCCGGGACAGTGCCCCGCTACGGCTACACCTTC. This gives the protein CASSSGTVPRYGYTF.

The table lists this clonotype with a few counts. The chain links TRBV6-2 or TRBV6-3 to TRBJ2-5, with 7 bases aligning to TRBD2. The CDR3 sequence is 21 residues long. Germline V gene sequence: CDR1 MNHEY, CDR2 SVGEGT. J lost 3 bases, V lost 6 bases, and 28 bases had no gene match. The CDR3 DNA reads TGTGCCAGCAGCCATATACCCCATTATTATTCAGGGTCTAGCGGAAAAGAGACCCAGTACTTC. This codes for CASSHIPHYYSGSSGKETQYF.

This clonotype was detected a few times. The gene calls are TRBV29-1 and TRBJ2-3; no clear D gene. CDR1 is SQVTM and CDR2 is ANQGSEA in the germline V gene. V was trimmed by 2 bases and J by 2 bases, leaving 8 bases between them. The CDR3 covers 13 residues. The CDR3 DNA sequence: TGCAGCGTTGAAAGTGCCTACACAGATACGCAGTATTTT. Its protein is CSVESAYTDTQYF.

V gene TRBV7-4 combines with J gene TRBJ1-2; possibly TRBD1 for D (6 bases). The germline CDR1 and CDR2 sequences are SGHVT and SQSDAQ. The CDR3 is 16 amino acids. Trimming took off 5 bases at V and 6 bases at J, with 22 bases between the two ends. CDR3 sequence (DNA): TGTGCCAGCAGCCAATCGTCTGCAGGGGTCAGTAATGGCTACACCTTC. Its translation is CASSQSSAGVSNGYTF.

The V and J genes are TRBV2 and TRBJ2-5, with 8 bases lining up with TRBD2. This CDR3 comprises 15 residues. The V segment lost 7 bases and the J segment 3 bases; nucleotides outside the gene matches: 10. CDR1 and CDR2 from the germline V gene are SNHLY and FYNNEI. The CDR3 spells CASTPYQRGKETQYF. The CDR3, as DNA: TGTGCCAGCACCCCCTACCAGCGGGGGAAAGAGACCCAGTACTTC.

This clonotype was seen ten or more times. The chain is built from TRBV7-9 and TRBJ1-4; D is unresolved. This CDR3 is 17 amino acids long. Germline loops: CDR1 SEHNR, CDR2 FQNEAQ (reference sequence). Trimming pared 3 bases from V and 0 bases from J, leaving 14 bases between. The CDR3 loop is CASSFDLGSATNEKLFF. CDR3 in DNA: TGTGCCAGCAGCTTCGACCTTGGTTCGGCAACTAATGAAAAACTGTTTTTT.

The CDR3, as DNA: TGCAGCGCTGAGCGGACTAGCGGGACACGTGGGGCCAACGTCCTGACTTTC. Encoded protein: CSAERTSGTRGANVLTF. The chain has TRBV29-1 and TRBJ2-6; 12 bases line up with TRBD2. The CDR3 is 17 amino acids. V shed 7 bases and J 3 bases; nucleotides not matched to a gene: 10. Germline V gives CDR1 SQVTM, CDR2 ANQGSEA.

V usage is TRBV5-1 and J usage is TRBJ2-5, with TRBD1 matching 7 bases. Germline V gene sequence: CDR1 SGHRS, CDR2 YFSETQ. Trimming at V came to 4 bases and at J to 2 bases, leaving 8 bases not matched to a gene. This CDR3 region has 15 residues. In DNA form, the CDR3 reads TGCGCCAGCAGCACCGGACAGGTAGGACAAGAGACCCAGTACTTC. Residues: CASSTGQVGQETQYF.

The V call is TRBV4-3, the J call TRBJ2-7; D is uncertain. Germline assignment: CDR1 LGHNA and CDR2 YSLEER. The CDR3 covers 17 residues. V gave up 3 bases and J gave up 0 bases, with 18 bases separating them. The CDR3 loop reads CASSQGSMWGSSYEQYF. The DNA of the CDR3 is TGCGCCAGCAGCCAGGGGTCGATGTGGGGAAGCTCCTACGAGCAGTACTTC.

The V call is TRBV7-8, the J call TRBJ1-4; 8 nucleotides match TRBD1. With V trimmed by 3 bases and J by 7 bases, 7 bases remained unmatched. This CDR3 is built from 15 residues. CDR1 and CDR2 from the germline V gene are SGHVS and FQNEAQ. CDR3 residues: CASSFRTGFVEKLFF. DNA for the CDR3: TGTGCCAGCAGCTTCCGGACAGGGTTCGTTGAAAAACTGTTTTTT.

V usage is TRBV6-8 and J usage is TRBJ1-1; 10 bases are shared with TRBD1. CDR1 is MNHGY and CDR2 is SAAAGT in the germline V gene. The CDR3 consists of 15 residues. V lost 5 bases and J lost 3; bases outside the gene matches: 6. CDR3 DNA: TGTGCCAGCAGTCGAGACAGGGGGCTAGACACTGAAGCTTTCTTT. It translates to CASSRDRGLDTEAFF.

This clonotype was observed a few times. For the CDR3, the DNA is TGTGCCAGCAGCGCGGAGGGACCAATTTTGCCAAATGAGCAGTTCTTC. It translates to CASSAEGPILPNEQFF. V usage is TRBV7-9 and J usage is TRBJ2-1; perhaps TRBD2 as D (6 bases). Trimming took off 5 bases at V and 7 bases at J, with 21 bases between the two ends. CDR1 and CDR2 from the germline V gene are SEHNR and FQNEAQ (reference sequence). The CDR3 is 16 amino acids. The full variable domain, its missing parts supplied by reference TRBV7-9 and TRBJ2-1, is DTGVSQNPRHKITKRGQNVTFRCDPISEHNRLYWYRQTLGQGPEFLTYFQNEAQLEKSRLLSDRFSAERPKGSFSTLEIQRTEQGDSAMYLCASSAEGPILPNEQFFGPGTRLTVL.

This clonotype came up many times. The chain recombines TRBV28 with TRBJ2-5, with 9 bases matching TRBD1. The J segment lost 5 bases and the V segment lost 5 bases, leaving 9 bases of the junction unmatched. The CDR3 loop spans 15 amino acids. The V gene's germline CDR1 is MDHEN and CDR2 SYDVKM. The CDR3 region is CASSTGTGSGETQYF. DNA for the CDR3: TGTGCCAGCAGTACCGGGACAGGGTCAGGTGAGACCCAGTACTTC.